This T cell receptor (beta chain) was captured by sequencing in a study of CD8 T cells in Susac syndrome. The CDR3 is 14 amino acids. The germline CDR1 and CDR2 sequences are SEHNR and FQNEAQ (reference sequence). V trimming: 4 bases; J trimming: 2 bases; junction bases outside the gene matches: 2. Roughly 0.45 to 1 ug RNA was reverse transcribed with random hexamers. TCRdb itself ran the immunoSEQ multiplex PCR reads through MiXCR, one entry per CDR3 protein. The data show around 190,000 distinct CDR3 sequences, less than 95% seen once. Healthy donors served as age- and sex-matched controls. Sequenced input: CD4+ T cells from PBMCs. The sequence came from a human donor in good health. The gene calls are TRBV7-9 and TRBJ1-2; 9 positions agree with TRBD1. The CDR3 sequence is CASSSGTGNYGYTF. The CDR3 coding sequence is TGTGCCAGCAGCTCCGGGACAGGGAACTATGGCTACACCTTC.